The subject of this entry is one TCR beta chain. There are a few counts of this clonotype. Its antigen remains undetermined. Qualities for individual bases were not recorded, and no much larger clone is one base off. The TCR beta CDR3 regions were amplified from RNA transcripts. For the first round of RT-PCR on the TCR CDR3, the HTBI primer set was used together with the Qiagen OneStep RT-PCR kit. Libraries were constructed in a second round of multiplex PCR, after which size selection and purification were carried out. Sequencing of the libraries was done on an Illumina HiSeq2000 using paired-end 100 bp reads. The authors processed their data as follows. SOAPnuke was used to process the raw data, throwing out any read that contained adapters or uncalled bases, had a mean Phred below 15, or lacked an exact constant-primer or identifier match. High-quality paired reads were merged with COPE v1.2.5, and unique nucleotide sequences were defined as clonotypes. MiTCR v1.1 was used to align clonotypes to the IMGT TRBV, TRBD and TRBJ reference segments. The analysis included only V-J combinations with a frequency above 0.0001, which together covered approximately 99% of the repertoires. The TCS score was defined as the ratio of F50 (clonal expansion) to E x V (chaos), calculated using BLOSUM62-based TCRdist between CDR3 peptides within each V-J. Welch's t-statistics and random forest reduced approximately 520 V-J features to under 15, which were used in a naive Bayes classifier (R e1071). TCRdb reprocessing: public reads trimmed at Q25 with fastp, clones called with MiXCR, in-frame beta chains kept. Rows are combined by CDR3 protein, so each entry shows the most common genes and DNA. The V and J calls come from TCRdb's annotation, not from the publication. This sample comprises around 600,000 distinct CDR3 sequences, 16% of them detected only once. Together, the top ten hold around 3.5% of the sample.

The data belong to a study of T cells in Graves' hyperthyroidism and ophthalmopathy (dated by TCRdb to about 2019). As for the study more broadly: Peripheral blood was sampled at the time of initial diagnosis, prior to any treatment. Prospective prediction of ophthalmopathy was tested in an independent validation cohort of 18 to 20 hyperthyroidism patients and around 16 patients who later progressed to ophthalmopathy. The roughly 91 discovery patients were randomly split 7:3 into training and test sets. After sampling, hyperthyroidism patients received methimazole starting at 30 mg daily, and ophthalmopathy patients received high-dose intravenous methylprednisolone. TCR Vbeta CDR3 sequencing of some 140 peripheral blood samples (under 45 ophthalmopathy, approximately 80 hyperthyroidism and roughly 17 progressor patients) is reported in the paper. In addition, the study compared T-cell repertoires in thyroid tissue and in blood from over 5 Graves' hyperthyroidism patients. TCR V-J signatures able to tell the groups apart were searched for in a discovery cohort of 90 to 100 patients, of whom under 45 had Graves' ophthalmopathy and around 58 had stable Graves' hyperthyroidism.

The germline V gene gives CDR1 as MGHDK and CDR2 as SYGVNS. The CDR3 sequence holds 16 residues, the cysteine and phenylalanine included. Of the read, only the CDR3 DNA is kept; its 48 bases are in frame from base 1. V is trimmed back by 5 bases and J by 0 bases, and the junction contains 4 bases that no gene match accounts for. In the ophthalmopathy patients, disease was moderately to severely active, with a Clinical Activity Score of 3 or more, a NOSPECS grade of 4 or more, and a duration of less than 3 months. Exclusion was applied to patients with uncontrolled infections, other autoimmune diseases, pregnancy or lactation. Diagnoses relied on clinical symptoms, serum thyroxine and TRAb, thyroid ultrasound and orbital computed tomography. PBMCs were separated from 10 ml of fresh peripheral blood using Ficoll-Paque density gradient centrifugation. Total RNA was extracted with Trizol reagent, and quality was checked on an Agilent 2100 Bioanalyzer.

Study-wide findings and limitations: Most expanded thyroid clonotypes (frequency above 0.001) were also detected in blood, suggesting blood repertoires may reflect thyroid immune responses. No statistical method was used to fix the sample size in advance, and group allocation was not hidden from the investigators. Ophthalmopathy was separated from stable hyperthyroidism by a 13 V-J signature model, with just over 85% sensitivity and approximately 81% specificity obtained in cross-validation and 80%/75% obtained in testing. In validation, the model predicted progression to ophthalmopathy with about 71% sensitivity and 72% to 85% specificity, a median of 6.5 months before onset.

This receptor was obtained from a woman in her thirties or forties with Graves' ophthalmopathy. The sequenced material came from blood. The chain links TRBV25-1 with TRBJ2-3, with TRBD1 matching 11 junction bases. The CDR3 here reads CASSRGTGGSTDTQYF. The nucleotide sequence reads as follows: TGTGCCAGCAGTAGGGGGACAGGGGGGAGCACAGATACGCAGTATTTT.